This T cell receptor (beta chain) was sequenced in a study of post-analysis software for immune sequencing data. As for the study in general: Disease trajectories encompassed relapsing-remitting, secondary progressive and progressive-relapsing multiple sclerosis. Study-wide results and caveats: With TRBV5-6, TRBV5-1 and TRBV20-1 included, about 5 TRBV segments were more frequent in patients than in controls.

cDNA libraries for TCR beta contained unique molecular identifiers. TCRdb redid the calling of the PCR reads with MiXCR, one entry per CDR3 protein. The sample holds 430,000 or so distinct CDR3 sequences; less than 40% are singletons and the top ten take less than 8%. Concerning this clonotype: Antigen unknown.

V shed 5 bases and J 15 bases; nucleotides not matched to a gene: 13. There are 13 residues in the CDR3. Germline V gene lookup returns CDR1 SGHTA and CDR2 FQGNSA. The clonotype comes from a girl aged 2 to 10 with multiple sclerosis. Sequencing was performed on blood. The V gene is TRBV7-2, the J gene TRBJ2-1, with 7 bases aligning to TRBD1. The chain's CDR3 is CASSTDRENRGFF. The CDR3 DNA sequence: TGTGCCAGCAGCACCGACAGGGAAAATCGGGGGTTCTTC.